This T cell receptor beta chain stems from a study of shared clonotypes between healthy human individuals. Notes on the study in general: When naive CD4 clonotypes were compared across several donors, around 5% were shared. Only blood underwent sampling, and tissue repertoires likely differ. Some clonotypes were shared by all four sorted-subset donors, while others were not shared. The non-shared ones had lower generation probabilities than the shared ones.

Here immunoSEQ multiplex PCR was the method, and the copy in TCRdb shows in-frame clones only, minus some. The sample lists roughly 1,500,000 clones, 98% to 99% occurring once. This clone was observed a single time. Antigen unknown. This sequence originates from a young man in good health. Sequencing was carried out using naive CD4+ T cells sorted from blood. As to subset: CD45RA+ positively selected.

The CDR3 spells CASSPRERAPKTYNEQFF. DNA for the CDR3: TGTGCCAGCAGTCCCCGCGAGAGAGCCCCAAAGACCTACAATGAGCAGTTCTTC. The genes are TRBV11-2 and TRBJ2-1; D uncertain. The V gene's germline CDR1 is SGHAT and CDR2 FQNNGV. The CDR3 consists of 18 residues. The V end was cut by 6 bases, the J end by 2 bases, with 23 bases between.